This entry lists 9 T cell receptor beta chains sequenced from one sample in a study of cytomegalovirus exposure and HLA in healthy donors. The primer mix had 60 Vbeta and 13 Jbeta primers. Measured with immunoSEQ multiplex PCR; TCRdb has only the in-frame clones, and not every one. Of some 200,000 clones listed, roughly 80% are singletons. Sequencing was done on a sample of PBMCs. The receptor set was obtained from a middle-aged man in good health and CMV-seropositive.

This clone was detected once. The chain recombines TRBV27 with TRBJ2-1; 9 positions agree with TRBD2. Per germline, CDR1 MNHEY and CDR2 SMNVEV (reference sequence). The CDR3 is 14 amino acids. The J segment lost 4 bases and the V segment lost 2 bases, leaving 0 bases of the junction unmatched. CDR3 sequence (DNA): TGTGCCAGCAGTTTACTAGCGGGATACAATGAGCAGTTCTTC. Translating it yields CASSLLAGYNEQFF.

This sequence joins TRBV28 and TRBJ2-3, with D perhaps matching TRBD1 (6 bases). Trimming removed 8 bases from V and 0 bases from J, with 18 bases in between. Per the germline V gene, CDR1 is MDHEN and CDR2 is SYDVKM. The CDR3 totals 16 residues. Here the CDR3 reads CASGGLRPRSTDTQYF. The CDR3 DNA follows: TGTGCCAGCGGGGGCCTCAGACCAAGAAGCACAGATACGCAGTATTTT.

The chain couples TRBV7-9 to TRBJ1-1; perhaps TRBD1 as D (5 bases). CDR1 and CDR2 (germline): SEHNR, FQNEAQ (reference sequence). CDR3 length: 14 amino acids. The ends were cut back, 4 bases at V and 0 bases at J, with 9 bases in the middle. DNA for the CDR3: TGTGCCAGCAGCTCTGGACAAATGAACACTGAAGCTTTCTTT. Protein: CASSSGQMNTEAFF.

The chain combines TRBV5-4 with TRBJ1-1, with no clear D. Trimming removed 0 bases from V and 1 base from J, with 4 bases in between. This CDR3 is 13 amino acids long. In germline, CDR1 is SGHNT, CDR2 YYREEE (reference sequence). CDR3 sequence reads: CASSLGRNTEAFF. The DNA for the CDR3 is TGTGCCAGCAGCTTGGGGAGGAACACTGAAGCTTTCTTT.

J is TRBJ1-3 and V is TRBV10-1; D possibly corresponds to TRBD1 (5 bases). Germline V gives CDR1 WNHNN, CDR2 SYGVQD (reference sequence). The CDR3 totals 14 residues. The V gene lost 5 bases and the J gene lost 2 bases, with 10 bases spanning the gap. As DNA, the CDR3 is TGCGCCAGCAGTAGGGGCAGGGCTGGAAACACCATATATTTT. Its protein is CASSRGRAGNTIYF.

As regards this clone: Germline and junction disagree at one end, which may indicate a read error. The gene calls are TRBV11-2 and TRBJ2-2; 7 bases are a match to TRBD1. This CDR3 contains 15 residues. The germline gives CDR1 SGHAT, CDR2 FQNNGV. CDR3: CASSYPGQNTGELFF. The CDR3 nucleotides read TGTGCCAGCAGCTACCCGGGACAGAACACCGGGGAGCTATTTTTT.

The CDR3 loop reads CASSQRGTSGASTDTQYF. CDR3 DNA: TGTGCCAGCTCACAGCGTGGGACTAGCGGGGCGAGCACAGATACGCAGTATTTT. This rearrangement joins TRBV18 to TRBJ2-3; 13 bases align to TRBD2. This CDR3 region has 18 residues. Germline-derived CDR1 and CDR2 are KGHSH and LQKENI. V was clipped by 4 bases and J by 0 bases; unmatched bases: 7.

The V call is TRBV11-2, the J call TRBJ2-5; 8 bases map to TRBD2. The junction had 10 bases not matched to a gene; V was cut back by 5 bases and J by 5 bases. Germline V gives CDR1 SGHAT, CDR2 FQNNGV. The CDR3 contains 15 residues. The CDR3 bases are TGTGCCAGCAGCCTCTTGGCGGGGGGCCGGGAGACCCAGTACTTC. Its protein is CASSLLAGGRETQYF.

The genes are TRBV11-2 and TRBJ1-2; maybe TRBD1 (6 bases). Trimming shortened V by 4 bases and J by 0 bases, and 9 bases separated the two germline ends. Germline V CDR1 and CDR2: SGHAT, FQNNGV. The CDR3 is made up of 14 amino acids. The DNA for the CDR3 is TGTGCCAGCAGCTCTGCAGGGGCTAACTATGGCTACACCTTC. This gives the protein CASSSAGANYGYTF.